This TCR beta chain appears in the sequencing data of a study of control samples from healthy donors and cancer patients. Here immunoSEQ multiplex PCR was the method, and the copy in TCRdb shows in-frame clones only, minus some. This table holds 200,000 or so clones, over 80% found once. Germline V gene data show CDR1 as MNHNY and CDR2 as SVGAGI (reference sequence). This CDR3 is built from 15 residues. With V trimmed by 6 bases and J by 5 bases, 12 bases remained unmatched. The sequenced material came from blood. The source of this sequence is a man aged 25-40 years in good health. The chain links TRBV6-6 to TRBJ2-7; the match to TRBD1 covers 8 bases. Written as DNA, the CDR3 is TGTGCCAGCAGCCGAGCCGGACAGGGAGGCCACGAGCAGTACTTC. Translated: CASSRAGQGGHEQYF.